Sequencing of this T cell receptor (beta chain) was carried out in a study of shared clonotypes between healthy human individuals. Findings of the study overall: Despite large depth, sorted-subset datasets appeared incompletely sequenced.

As for this clone: Its antigen is not known.

With 1 base removed from V and 4 bases from J, the gap between germline ends came to 10 bases. CDR3 length equals 14 residues. The germline V gene encodes CDR1 SNHLY and CDR2 FYNNEI. Naivety among CD8 cells was defined by CD45RO negativity and positive CCR7 selection, thereby excluding terminally differentiated effector memory CD45RA+ cells. Genomic DNA belonging to each subset was distributed in equal measure over several immunoSEQ plates. The data were produced by immunoSEQ multiplex PCR, yet TCRdb's version contains in-frame clones alone and is incomplete. The sample carries roughly 2.1 million clones, about 93% recorded once.

The V call is TRBV2, the J call TRBJ1-2; D not resolved. This clonotype was sampled from a man aged 18 to 29 in good health. Some clones in this sample may be carry-over from other donors' samples. Input material: naive CD8+ T cells from PBMCs. The CDR3 nucleotides read TGTGCCAGCAGTGAAGAGGGCAGCCTCTATGGCTACACCTTC. Protein product: CASSEEGSLYGYTF. Full variable domain (missing parts from reference TRBV2 and TRBJ1-2): EPEVTQTPSHQVTQMGQEVILRCVPISNHLYFYWYRQILGQKVEFLVSFYNNEISEKSEIFDDQFSVERPDGSNFTLKIRSTKLEDSAMYFCASSEEGSLYGYTFGSGTRLTVV.